Presented here are 25 T cell receptor beta chains from one specimen sequenced in a study of response to subunit inactivated influenza vaccine. Each CDR3 protein gets one entry after TCRdb re-called the RT-PCR reads with MiXCR. The sample lists about 580,000 distinct CDR3 sequences; approximately 14% were seen once. Sequenced material: PBMCs from blood, taken less than 13 days after vaccination. The receptors come from a man over 45 who received an inactivated influenza vaccine.

Only a few counts were recorded for this clonotype. The gene calls are TRBV5-1 and TRBJ2-1, with D possibly matching TRBD2 (6 bases). The CDR3 consists of 11 residues. With 9 bases removed from V and 8 bases from J, the gap between germline ends came to 12 bases. Germline V gene sequence: CDR1 SGHRS, CDR2 YFSETQ. The DNA for the CDR3 is TGCGCCACCCACGGGGGTCATGAGCAGTTCTTC. It translates to CATHGGHEQFF.

V and J are TRBV2 and TRBJ2-1; the match to TRBD2 covers 12 bases. V dropped 2 bases and J dropped 9; count of bases not matched to a gene: 5. The CDR3 is made up of 15 amino acids. Germline V lookup: CDR1 SNHLY, CDR2 FYNNEI. DNA of the CDR3: TGTGCCAGCAGTGAAACTAGCGGGGGGCAAGGTGAGCAGTTCTTC. It specifies CASSETSGGQGEQFF.

This clonotype was detected only once. The chain links TRBV12-3 or TRBV12-4 to TRBJ1-1; tentative D call: TRBD1 (5 bases). V lost 5 bases and J 0 bases, leaving 10 bases between the germline ends. CDR3 length: 14 amino acids. The CDR3 loop is CASSAGQLNTEAFF. CDR3 sequence (DNA): TGTGCCAGCAGTGCCGGACAATTGAACACTGAAGCTTTCTTT.

This clonotype appeared many times. This chain links TRBV2 with TRBJ2-5; D is unresolved. CDR1 and CDR2 (germline): SNHLY, FYNNEI. V dropped 5 bases and J dropped 5 bases, with 12 bases sitting between them. CDR3 length equals 13 residues. The CDR3 DNA follows: TGTGCCAGCAGTAGGGATTTAGGGGAGACCCAGTACTTC. It specifies CASSRDLGETQYF.

The chain is built from TRBV6-2 or TRBV6-3 and TRBJ2-3; possibly TRBD2 for D (6 bases). CDR1 and CDR2 from the germline V gene are MNHEY and SVGEGT. CDR3 length: 15 residues. The germline V and J ends were trimmed by 2 bases and 4 bases, with 13 bases remaining between them. The CDR3 DNA reads TGTGCCAGCAGTTACCGGGGGAAAAAGGCAGATACGCAGTATTTT. Protein: CASSYRGKKADTQYF.

The chain uses TRBV24-1 and TRBJ2-5, with 7 bases that match TRBD1. The CDR3 extends over 15 amino acids. CDR1 and CDR2 (germline): KGHDR, SFDVKD. V shed 8 bases and J 1 base; nucleotides not matched to a gene: 9. The chain's CDR3 is CATIPPSGGQETQYF. In DNA form, the CDR3 reads TGTGCCACCATCCCGCCGTCAGGGGGCCAAGAGACCCAGTACTTC.

There are a few counts of this clonotype. The chain is built from TRBV27 and TRBJ2-7; 9 nucleotides line up with TRBD1. This CDR3 comprises 15 residues. The V segment lost 5 bases and the J segment 1 base; nucleotides outside the gene matches: 6. Per germline, CDR1 MNHEY and CDR2 SMNVEV (reference sequence). CDR3 in amino acids: CASSGGTGWSYEQYF. Written as DNA, the CDR3 is TGTGCCAGCAGTGGGGGGACAGGGTGGTCCTACGAGCAGTACTTC.

V is TRBV7-9 and J is TRBJ2-5; D may be TRBD2 (5 bases). Trimming took off 3 bases at V and 5 bases at J, with 19 bases between the two ends. Germline V gives CDR1 SEHNR, CDR2 FQNEAQ (reference sequence). The CDR3 extends over 16 amino acids. The CDR3 here is CASSFPGSPRVETQYF. DNA of the CDR3: TGTGCCAGCAGCTTCCCGGGCAGCCCGAGGGTTGAGACCCAGTACTTC.

This clonotype was seen many times. A junction end diverges from the germline sequence, so it may reflect a read error. The V call is TRBV5-1, the J call TRBJ2-7; D possibly corresponds to TRBD1 (9 bases). The length of the CDR3 is 15 residues. Germline V lookup: CDR1 SGHRS, CDR2 YFSETQ. For the CDR3, the DNA is TGTGCCAGCAGCTTAGCGGGACAGGGAACATACGAGCAGTACTTC. Protein product: CASSLAGQGTYEQYF.

The chain has TRBV28 and TRBJ2-1, with 9 nucleotides matching TRBD1. V shed 6 bases, J shed 4 bases, and the junction held 7 bases outside the gene matches. This CDR3 has 15 residues. Germline values: CDR1 MDHEN, CDR2 SYDVKM. Written as DNA, the CDR3 is TGTGCCAGCAGCTTACAGGGGGCGCAATACAATGAGCAGTTCTTC. Translation: CASSLQGAQYNEQFF. Complete variable domain (other parts from reference TRBV28 and TRBJ2-1): DVKVTQSSRYLVKRTGEKVFLECVQDMDHENMFWYRQDPGLGLRLIYFSYDVKMKEKGDIPEGYSVSREKKERFSLILESASTNQTSMYLCASSLQGAQYNEQFFGPGTRLTVL.

This clonotype was observed at least ten times. This CDR3 reads CASSQGDRFQETQYF. The DNA for the CDR3 is TGCGCCAGCAGCCAAGGGGACAGATTCCAAGAGACCCAGTACTTC. The chain has TRBV4-1 and TRBJ2-5; 7 bases fit TRBD1. CDR1 MGHRA and CDR2 YSYEKL come from the germline V gene. The CDR3 runs to 15 residues. V dropped 1 base and J dropped 1; count of bases not matched to a gene: 3.

The rearrangement links TRBV29-1 to TRBJ2-5, with D uncertain. V was shortened by 7 bases and J by 2 bases, with 14 bases between the two germline ends. This CDR3 spans 13 amino acids. Per the germline V gene, CDR1 is SQVTM and CDR2 is ANQGSEA. CDR3 region: CSARKSPQETQYF. CDR3 bases: TGCAGCGCTCGAAAATCACCTCAAGAGACCCAGTACTTC.

This clonotype came up many times. The rearrangement joins TRBV20-1 to TRBJ2-7; D possibly corresponds to TRBD1 (6 bases). Trimming shortened V by 1 base and J by 2 bases, and 15 bases separated the two germline ends. The CDR3 has 15 residues. Germline CDR1 DFQATT, CDR2 SNEGSKA (reference sequence). Written as DNA, the CDR3 is TGCAGTGCTAGAGCTCTCGGGACAATGGCCTACGAGCAGTACTTC. This encodes CSARALGTMAYEQYF.

This chain uses TRBV7-2 with TRBJ2-7, with a possible D match to TRBD1 (6 bases). Germline V CDR1 and CDR2: SGHTA, FQGNSA. Trimming left V 4 bases short and J 2 bases short, with 15 bases between. This CDR3 spans 15 amino acids. CDR3 in DNA: TGTGCCAGCAGCTCCCCTCCGACAGGAACCTACGAGCAGTACTTC. This sequence encodes CASSSPPTGTYEQYF.

In this sample, this clonotype turned up a few times. The J gene is TRBJ1-5, the V gene TRBV12-3 or TRBV12-4; possibly TRBD1 for D (6 bases). V lost 10 bases to trimming and J lost 2 bases, with 18 bases between them. The length of the CDR3 is 15 residues. CDR3 sequence (DNA): TGTGCCACGGGGGGGGGGCGCTTGGGCAATCAGCCCCAGCATTTT. This encodes CATGGGRLGNQPQHF.

The chain links TRBV5-1 to TRBJ2-1, with D maybe TRBD2 (6 bases). Trimming shortened V by 0 bases and J by 0 bases, and 10 bases separated the two germline ends. This CDR3 has 16 amino acids. Germline CDR1 reads SGHRS; CDR2 reads YFSETQ. This chain's CDR3 is CASSLAAGYSYNEQFF. In DNA, the CDR3 is TGCGCCAGCAGCTTGGCCGCGGGATACTCCTACAATGAGCAGTTCTTC.

This clonotype was seen a few times. This chain links TRBV3-1 with TRBJ1-5; D is unclear. Germline values: CDR1 LGHDT, CDR2 YNNKEL (reference sequence). Trimming removed 5 bases at V and 2 bases at J, with 10 bases between. The CDR3 extends over 14 amino acids. CDR3 in amino acids: CASSADGGNQPQHF. The CDR3 DNA reads as TGTGCCAGCAGCGCTGACGGCGGCAATCAGCCCCAGCATTTT.

This clonotype was seen a few times. The genes are TRBV2 and TRBJ2-2; 8 positions match TRBD1. With 4 bases clipped from V and 2 bases from J, the junction kept 6 bases outside the gene matches. Germline CDR1 is SNHLY and CDR2 is FYNNEI. This CDR3 has 16 residues. CDR3 in amino acids: CASSARTGINTGELFF. Here the CDR3 DNA reads TGTGCCAGCAGTGCCAGGACAGGGATAAACACCGGGGAGCTGTTTTTT.

This clonotype was seen a few times. The chain links TRBV20-1 to TRBJ2-7, with 7 bases fitting TRBD2. The germline gives CDR1 DFQATT, CDR2 SNEGSKA (reference sequence). The CDR3 is 15 amino acids. The J segment lost 0 bases and the V segment lost 0 bases, leaving 5 bases of the junction unmatched. This CDR3 is CSARDSRTSSYEQYF. The CDR3 bases are TGCAGTGCTAGAGACTCTCGGACTAGCTCCTACGAGCAGTACTTC.

This chain joins TRBV6-2 or TRBV6-3 and TRBJ2-1; 9 nucleotides align to TRBD2. The length of the CDR3 is 15 residues. V was pared by 5 bases and J by 10 bases, with 12 bases of the junction left unmatched. Germline-derived CDR1 and CDR2 are MNHEY and SVGEGT. DNA for the CDR3: TGTGCCAGCAGTAGCGCGGCTAGCGGGGAGGGAGAGCAGTTCTTC. Its protein is CASSSAASGEGEQFF.

Concerning this clonotype itself: A clone one base away is much larger, so this may be a read error. V gene TRBV29-1 combines with J gene TRBJ2-1, with D possibly being TRBD1 (6 bases). This CDR3 has 14 residues. Germline CDR1 and CDR2: SQVTM and ANQGSEA. CDR3: CSVEGWDNYNEQIF. The DNA of the CDR3 is TGCAGCGTTGAAGGGTGGGACAACTACAATGAGCAGATCTTC.

V gene TRBV10-3 combines with J gene TRBJ2-2; no clear D. CDR1 and CDR2 from the germline V gene are ENHRY and SYGVKD. The CDR3 has 16 residues. Trimming pared 10 bases from V and 1 base from J, leaving 19 bases between. Here the CDR3 DNA reads TGTGCCAGCATCCCGGCGGTATACCAGAACACCGGGGAGCTGTTTTTT. Residues: CASIPAVYQNTGELFF.

The gene calls are TRBV28 and TRBJ2-1; maybe TRBD2 (5 bases). V lost 7 bases, J lost 5 bases, and 12 bases lay in between. The CDR3 is made up of 13 amino acids. The germline V gene encodes CDR1 MDHEN and CDR2 SYDVKM. CDR3 in DNA: TGTGCCAGCAAAACGGACGGGAACAATGAGCAGTTCTTC. The encoded protein is CASKTDGNNEQFF.

The J gene is TRBJ2-7, the V gene TRBV7-8, with D possibly matching TRBD2 (5 bases). Trimming left V 7 bases short and J 4 bases short, with 17 bases between. The CDR3 totals 14 residues. CDR1 and CDR2 (germline): SGHVS, FQNEAQ. CDR3 DNA: TGTGCCAGCACCAACGGCCGGGGTGTTTACGAGCAGTACTTC. Protein: CASTNGRGVYEQYF.

This clonotype has only a few counts. The chain uses TRBV5-6 and TRBJ2-1, with TRBD2 matching over 7 bases. Germline CDR1 reads SGHDT; CDR2 reads YYEEEE. V lost 0 bases, J lost 5 bases, and 5 bases stayed unmatched. The CDR3 has 15 amino acids. The CDR3 sequence: CASSLVASGHNEQFF. CDR3 in DNA: TGTGCCAGCAGCTTGGTAGCTAGCGGCCACAATGAGCAGTTCTTC.